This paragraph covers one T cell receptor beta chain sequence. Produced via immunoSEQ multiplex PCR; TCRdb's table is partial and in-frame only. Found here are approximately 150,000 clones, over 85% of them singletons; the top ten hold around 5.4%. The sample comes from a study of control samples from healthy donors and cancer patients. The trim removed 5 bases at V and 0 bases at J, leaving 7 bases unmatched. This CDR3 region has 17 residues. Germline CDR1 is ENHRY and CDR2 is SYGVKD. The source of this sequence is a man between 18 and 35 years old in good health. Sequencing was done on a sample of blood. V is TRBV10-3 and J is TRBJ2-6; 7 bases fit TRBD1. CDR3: CAISPNTGDSGANVLTF. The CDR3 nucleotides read TGTGCCATCAGTCCCAACACAGGGGACTCTGGGGCCAACGTCCTGACTTTC.